This is a list of T cell receptor beta chains from one sample in a study. TCRdb recomputed calls from the RT-PCR reads with MiXCR, one row per CDR3 protein. The data hold hundreds of thousands of distinct CDR3 sequences, with about 14% observed a single time. Specimen: memory CD4+ T cells from blood. Receptors originate from a female donor in good health, serving as a healthy control. The CDR3 runs from the conserved cysteine through the conserved F or W. A D gene is named only where the DNA matches it firmly. The listing skips clone size in some rows; elsewhere it reads once, few, many or a size class.

NA TRBJ2-7 TRBV4-2 many TGTGCCAGCAGCCCGAGAGAAGGCGGGCAGGAGGCCTACGAGCAGTACTTC CASSPREGGQEAYEQYF
NA TRBJ2-4 TRBV7-2 NA TGTGCCAGCAGCTTAATACTAGCCCTAACCAAAAACTTTCAGTACTTC CASSLILALTKNFQYF
NA TRBJ2-1 TRBV20-1 NA TGCAGTGCTAGAACCCAGAGCTCCTACAATGAGCAGTTCTTC CSARTQSSYNEQFF
NA TRBJ2-7 TRBV6-5 many TGTGCCAGCACTCCCGGAGGGGCGGCCTCCTACGAGCAGTACTTC CASTPGGAASYEQYF
NA TRBJ2-5 TRBV28 few TGTGCCAGCCGGCGAGGGGAAGAGAGCCAGTACTTC CASRRGEESQYF
NA TRBJ2-3 TRBV20-1 many TGCAGTGCTGCGGACCCTAGGGGGGATACGCAGTATTTT CSAADPRGDTQYF
TRBD2 TRBJ2-1 TRBV6-5 many TGTGCCAGCACTAGCGGGAGGCGTCTGGGGGGTGAGCAGTTCTTC CASTSGRRLGGEQFF
NA TRBJ1-6 TRBV7-2 NA TGTGCCAGCAGCTTAACGGGGGCCCCGGGGGCTAATTCACCCCTCCACTTT CASSLTGAPGANSPLHF
NA TRBJ1-4 TRBV5-1 few TGCGCCAGCAGGACGGGATGGGATGAAAAACTGTTTTTT CASRTGWDEKLFF
NA TRBJ2-3 TRBV7-4 few TGTGCCAGCAGCTTCTTGACTAGCACAGATACGCAGTATTTT CASSFLTSTDTQYF
TRBD1 TRBJ2-7 TRBV28 many TGTGCCAGCAGTCCCGGGACAGTGCTCTACGAGCAGTACTTC CASSPGTVLYEQYF
NA TRBJ1-2 TRBV6-5 NA TGTGCCAGCAGTTACTCGACGGCGGGGGGCGGCTATGGCTACACCTTC CASSYSTAGGGYGYTF
NA TRBJ2-1 TRBV7-2 NA TGTGCCAGCAGCTTAAGTCCCTACAATGAGCAGTTCTTC CASSLSPYNEQFF
NA TRBJ1-1 TRBV9 many TGTGCCAGCAGCCTACGCTCTTCATTGGGGGAGGGAGCTTTCTTT CASSLRSSLGEGAFF
NA TRBJ2-4 TRBV28 NA TGTGCCAGCAGTTCTCCGGGATTTTGGTACTTC CASSSPGFWYF
TRBD1 TRBJ1-2 TRBV7-2 NA TGTGCCAGCAGCCCCGGGACAGGGAGAGACTACACCTTC CASSPGTGRDYTF
NA TRBJ2-2 TRBV10-3 many TGTGCCACCCGTTCCGGGGGCGGGATGAACACCGGGGAGCTGTTTTTT CATRSGGGMNTGELFF
NA TRBJ2-7 TRBV6-2/TRBV6-3 many TGTGCCAGCAGTTCCGTCGGAGCAGGGATACTCTACGAGCAGTACTTC CASSSVGAGILYEQYF
NA TRBJ2-2 TRBV11-2 NA TGTGCCAGCAGCTTAGAAGTCACGACGAACACCGGGGAGCTGTTTTTT CASSLEVTTNTGELFF
TRBD2 TRBJ2-3 TRBV6-5 many TGTGCCAGCAGTTTACGGCTAGCGGGAGGCAAAGATACGCAGTATTTT CASSLRLAGGKDTQYF
NA TRBJ2-1 TRBV29-1 many TGCAGCGTTGGTCGTGGGGCTGAGCAGTTCTTC CSVGRGAEQFF
TRBD1 TRBJ1-1 TRBV12-5 few TGTGCTAGTGGTTTCGGACAGGGCGGAACTGAAGCTTTCTTT CASGFGQGGTEAFF
NA TRBJ2-3 TRBV20-1 NA TGCAGTGCCCTTGCCCGCCAGCGAGGGGATACGCAGTATTTT CSALARQRGDTQYF
TRBD1 TRBJ1-4 TRBV5-6 NA TGTGCCAGCAGCTTGATTGGGACAGGGGGGACGGGTGAAAAACTGTTTTTT CASSLIGTGGTGEKLFF
NA TRBJ2-3 TRBV12-3/TRBV12-4 NA TGTGCCAGCAGCTTAGGACAGAACTGGGATACGCAGTATTTT CASSLGQNWDTQYF
NA TRBJ1-2 TRBV6-6 few TGTGCCAGCAGCCAACAGCCGGGGAGCTTCAGCCCCGGCGGCTACACCTTC CASSQQPGSFSPGGYTF
NA TRBJ1-1 TRBV20-1 many TGCAGTGCCCCAAAACATCCAGCGGGCACTGAAGCTTTCTTT CSAPKHPAGTEAFF
NA TRBJ1-1 TRBV4-3 many TGCGCCAGCAGCCAAAGCTCGCAGGGACTCACTGAAGCTTTCTTT CASSQSSQGLTEAFF
NA TRBJ1-1 TRBV28 NA TGTGCCAGCAGTCCCTGGACAGACATGAACACTGAAGCTTTCTTT CASSPWTDMNTEAFF
NA TRBJ2-1 TRBV15 few TGTGCCACCAGCAGGACCGGACTTTACAATGAGCAGTTCTTC CATSRTGLYNEQFF